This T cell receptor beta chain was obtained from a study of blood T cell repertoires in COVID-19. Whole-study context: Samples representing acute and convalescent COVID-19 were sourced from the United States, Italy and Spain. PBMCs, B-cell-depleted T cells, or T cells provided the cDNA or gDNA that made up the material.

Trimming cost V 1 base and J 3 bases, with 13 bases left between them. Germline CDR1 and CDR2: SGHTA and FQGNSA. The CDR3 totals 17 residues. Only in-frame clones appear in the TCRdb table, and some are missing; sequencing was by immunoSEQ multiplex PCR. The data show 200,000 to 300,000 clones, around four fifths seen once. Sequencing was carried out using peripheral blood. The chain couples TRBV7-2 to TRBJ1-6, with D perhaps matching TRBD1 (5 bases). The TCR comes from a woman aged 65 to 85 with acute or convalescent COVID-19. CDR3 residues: CASSLVSWGSYNSPLHF. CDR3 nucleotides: TGTGCCAGCAGCTTAGTTAGTTGGGGCAGCTATAATTCACCCCTCCACTTT.